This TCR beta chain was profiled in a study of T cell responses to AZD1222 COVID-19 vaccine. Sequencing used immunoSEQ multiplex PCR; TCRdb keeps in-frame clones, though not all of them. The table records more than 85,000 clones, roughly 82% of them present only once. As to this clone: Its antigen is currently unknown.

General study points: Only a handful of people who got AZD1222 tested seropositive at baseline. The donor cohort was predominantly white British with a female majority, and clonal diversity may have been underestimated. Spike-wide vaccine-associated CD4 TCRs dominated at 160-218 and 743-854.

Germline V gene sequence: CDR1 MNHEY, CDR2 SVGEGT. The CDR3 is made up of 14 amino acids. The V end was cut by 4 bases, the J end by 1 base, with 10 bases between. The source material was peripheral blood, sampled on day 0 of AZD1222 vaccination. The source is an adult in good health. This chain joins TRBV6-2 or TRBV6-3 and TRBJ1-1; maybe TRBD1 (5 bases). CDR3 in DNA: TGTGCCAGCAGTTCCAGCGGACAGAACACTGAAGCTTTCTTT. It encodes CASSSSGQNTEAFF.